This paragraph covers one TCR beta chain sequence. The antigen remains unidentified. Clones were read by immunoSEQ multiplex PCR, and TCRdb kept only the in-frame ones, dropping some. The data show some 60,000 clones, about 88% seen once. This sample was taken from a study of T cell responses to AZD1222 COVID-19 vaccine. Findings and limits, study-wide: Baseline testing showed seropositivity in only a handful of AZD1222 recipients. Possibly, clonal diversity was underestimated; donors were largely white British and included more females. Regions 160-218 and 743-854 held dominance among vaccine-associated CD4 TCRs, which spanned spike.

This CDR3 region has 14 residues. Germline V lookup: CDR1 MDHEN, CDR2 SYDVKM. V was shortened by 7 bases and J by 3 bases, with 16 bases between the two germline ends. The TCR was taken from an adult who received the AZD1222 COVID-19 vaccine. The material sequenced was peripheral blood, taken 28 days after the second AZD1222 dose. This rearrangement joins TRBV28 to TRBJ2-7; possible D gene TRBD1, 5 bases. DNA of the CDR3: TGTGCCAGCACCCCTTACGTGCAGGGCTACGAGCAGTACTTC. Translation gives CASTPYVQGYEQYF.